Below, one T cell receptor beta chain is given with its context. The data are from a study of CD8+ T cells in alopecia areata. It was cDNA, reverse transcribed from extracted RNA, that served as the sequencing template. Using immunoSEQ multiplex PCR, the repertoire was profiled, and TCRdb retains in-frame clones only, with some absent. This sample has 100,000 to 150,000 clones; around 60% occur once, and the top ten carry around 6%. Described treatment: oral pan-JAK inhibitor, 5-10 mg twice daily. Trimming removed 2 bases from V and 5 bases from J, with 16 bases in between. Germline CDR1 reads SGHTA; CDR2 reads FQGNSA. The CDR3 runs 16 residues.

The sequencing used CD4+ T cells sorted from blood, collected at week 4, from a patient treated with tofacitinib. This TCR was recovered from a human donor with alopecia areata. This chain uses TRBV7-2 with TRBJ2-4; D uncertain. The CDR3 DNA is TGTGCCAGCAGCTTAAACCCACCGGGTTTCGAAAACATTCAGTACTTC. It codes for CASSLNPPGFENIQYF.